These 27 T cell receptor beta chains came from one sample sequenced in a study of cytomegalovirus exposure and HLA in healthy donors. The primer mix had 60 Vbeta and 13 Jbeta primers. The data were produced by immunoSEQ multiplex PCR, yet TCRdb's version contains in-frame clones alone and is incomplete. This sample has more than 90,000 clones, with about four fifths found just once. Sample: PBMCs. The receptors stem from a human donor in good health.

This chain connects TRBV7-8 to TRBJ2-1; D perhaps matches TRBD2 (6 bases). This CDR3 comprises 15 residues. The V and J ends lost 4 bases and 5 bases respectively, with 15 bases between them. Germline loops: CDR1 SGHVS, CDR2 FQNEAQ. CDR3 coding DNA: TGTGCCAGCAGCTCCCGGCAGGGAGGCCACAATGAGCAGTTCTTC. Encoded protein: CASSSRQGGHNEQFF.

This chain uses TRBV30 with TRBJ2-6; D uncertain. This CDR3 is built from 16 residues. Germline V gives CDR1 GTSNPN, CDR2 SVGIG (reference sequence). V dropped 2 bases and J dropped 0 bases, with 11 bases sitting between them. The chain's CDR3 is CAWSIEAISGANVLTF. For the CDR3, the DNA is TGTGCCTGGAGTATTGAAGCCATCTCTGGGGCCAACGTCCTGACTTTC.

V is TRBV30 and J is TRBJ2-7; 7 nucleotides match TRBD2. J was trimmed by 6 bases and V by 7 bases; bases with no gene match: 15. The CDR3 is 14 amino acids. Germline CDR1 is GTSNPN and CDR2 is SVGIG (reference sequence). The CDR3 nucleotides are TGTGCCTCTATCCGGGGAGGGCCTTTGAGCGAGCAGTACTTC. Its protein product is CASIRGGPLSEQYF.

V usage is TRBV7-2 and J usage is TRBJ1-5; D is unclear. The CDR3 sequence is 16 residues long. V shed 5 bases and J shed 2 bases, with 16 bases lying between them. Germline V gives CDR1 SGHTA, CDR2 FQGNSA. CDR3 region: CASSKNQPGGNQPQHF. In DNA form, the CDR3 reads TGTGCCAGCAGCAAAAACCAACCCGGGGGCAATCAGCCCCAGCATTTT. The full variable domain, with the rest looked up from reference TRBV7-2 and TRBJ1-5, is GAGVSQSPSNKVTEKGKDVELRCDPISGHTALYWYRQSLGQGLEFLIYFQGNSAPDKSGLPSDRFSAERTGGSVSTLTIQRTQQEDSAVYLCASSKNQPGGNQPQHFGDGTRLSIL.

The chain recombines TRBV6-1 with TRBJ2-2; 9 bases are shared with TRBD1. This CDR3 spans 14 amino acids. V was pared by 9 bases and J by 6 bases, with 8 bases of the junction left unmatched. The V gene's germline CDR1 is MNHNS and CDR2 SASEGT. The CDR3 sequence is CASRDRDYAGELFF. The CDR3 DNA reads TGTGCCAGTCGGGACAGGGATTATGCCGGGGAGCTGTTTTTT.

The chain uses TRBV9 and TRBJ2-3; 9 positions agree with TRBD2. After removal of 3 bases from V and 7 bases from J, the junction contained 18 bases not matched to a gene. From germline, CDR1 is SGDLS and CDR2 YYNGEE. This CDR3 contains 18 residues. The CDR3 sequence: CASSGVVRASGVINTQYF. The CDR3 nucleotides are TGTGCCAGCAGCGGAGTGGTTAGGGCTAGCGGGGTGATAAATACGCAGTATTTT.

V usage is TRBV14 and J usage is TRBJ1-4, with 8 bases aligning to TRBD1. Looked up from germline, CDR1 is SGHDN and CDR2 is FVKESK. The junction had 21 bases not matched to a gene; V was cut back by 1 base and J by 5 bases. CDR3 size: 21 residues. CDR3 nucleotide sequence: TGTGCCAGCAGCCAAGGTTTTGATCCGGACAGGGCTTCTGGGCGAAATGAAAAACTGTTTTTT. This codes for CASSQGFDPDRASGRNEKLFF.

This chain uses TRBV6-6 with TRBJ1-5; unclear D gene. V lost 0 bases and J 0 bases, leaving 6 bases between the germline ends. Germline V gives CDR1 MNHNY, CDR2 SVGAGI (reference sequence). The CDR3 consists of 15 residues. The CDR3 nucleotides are TGTGCCAGCAGTTACTCGGCGGATAGCAATCAGCCCCAGCATTTT. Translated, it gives CASSYSADSNQPQHF.

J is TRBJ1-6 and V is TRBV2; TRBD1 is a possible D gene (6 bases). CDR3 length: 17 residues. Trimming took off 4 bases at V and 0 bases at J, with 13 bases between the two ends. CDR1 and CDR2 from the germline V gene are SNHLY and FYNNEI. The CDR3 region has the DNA TGTGCCAGCAGTGGAGGACAGACGAGCTCCTATAATTCACCCCTCCACTTT. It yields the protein CASSGGQTSSYNSPLHF.

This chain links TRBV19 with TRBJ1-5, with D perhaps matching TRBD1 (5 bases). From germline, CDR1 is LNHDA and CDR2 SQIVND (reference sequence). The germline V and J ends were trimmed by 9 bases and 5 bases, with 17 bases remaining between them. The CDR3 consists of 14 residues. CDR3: CASGSMRGDQPQHF. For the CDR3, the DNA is TGTGCCAGCGGAAGTATGCGGGGGGATCAGCCCCAGCATTTT.

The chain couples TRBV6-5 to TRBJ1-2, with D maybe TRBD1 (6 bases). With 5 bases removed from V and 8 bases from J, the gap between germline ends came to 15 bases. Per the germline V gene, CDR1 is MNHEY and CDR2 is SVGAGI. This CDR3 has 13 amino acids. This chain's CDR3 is CASSPDGTRGYTF. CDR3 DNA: TGTGCCAGCAGTCCCGACGGGACACGAGGCTACACCTTC.

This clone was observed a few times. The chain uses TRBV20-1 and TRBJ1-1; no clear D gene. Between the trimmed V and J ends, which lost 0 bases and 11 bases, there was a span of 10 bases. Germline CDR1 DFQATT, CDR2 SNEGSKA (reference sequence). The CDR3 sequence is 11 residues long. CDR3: CSARDLLSAFF. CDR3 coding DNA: TGCAGTGCTAGAGACCTGTTATCGGCTTTCTTT.

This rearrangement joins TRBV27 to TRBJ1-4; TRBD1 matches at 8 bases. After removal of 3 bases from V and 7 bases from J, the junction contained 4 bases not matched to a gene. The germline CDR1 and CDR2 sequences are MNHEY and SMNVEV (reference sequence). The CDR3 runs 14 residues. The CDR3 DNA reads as TGTGCCAGCAGTTTGGACAGGGTTGGTGAAAAACTGTTTTTT. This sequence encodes CASSLDRVGEKLFF. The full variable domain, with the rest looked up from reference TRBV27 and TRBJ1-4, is EAQVTQNPRYLITVTGKKLTVTCSQNMNHEYMSWYRQDPGLGLRQIYYSMNVEVTDKGDVPEGYKVSRKEKRNFPLILESPSPNQTSLYFCASSLDRVGEKLFFGSGTQLSVL.

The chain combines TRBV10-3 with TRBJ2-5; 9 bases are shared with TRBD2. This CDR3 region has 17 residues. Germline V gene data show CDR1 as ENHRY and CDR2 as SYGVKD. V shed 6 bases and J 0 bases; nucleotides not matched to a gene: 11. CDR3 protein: CAIRGPKAGGNQETQYF. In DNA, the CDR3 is TGTGCCATCAGGGGTCCTAAAGCGGGGGGCAACCAAGAGACCCAGTACTTC.

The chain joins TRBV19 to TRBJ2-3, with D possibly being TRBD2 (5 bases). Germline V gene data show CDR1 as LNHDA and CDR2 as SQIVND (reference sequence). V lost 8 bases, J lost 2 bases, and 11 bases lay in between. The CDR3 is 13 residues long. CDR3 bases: TGTGCCAGTGGGCCGGGGAACACAGATACGCAGTATTTT. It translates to CASGPGNTDTQYF.

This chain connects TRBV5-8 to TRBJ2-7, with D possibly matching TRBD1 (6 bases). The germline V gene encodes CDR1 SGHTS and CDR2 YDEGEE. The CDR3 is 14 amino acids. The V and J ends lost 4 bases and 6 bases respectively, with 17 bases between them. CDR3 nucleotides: TGTGCCAGCAGCCGAGGGACAATGGGGCGCGAGCAGTACTTC. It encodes CASSRGTMGREQYF.

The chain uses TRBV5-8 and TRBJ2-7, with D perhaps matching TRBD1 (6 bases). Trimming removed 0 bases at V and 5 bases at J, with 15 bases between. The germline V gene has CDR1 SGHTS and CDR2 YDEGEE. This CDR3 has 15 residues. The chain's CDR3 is CASSLGDISRDEQYF. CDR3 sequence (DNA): TGTGCCAGCAGCTTGGGGGACATTTCGAGGGACGAGCAGTACTTC.

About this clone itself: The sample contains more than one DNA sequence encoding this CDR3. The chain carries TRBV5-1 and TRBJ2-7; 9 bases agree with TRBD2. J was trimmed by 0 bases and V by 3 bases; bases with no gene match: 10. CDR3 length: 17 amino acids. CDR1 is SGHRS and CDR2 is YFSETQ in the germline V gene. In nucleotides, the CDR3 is TGCGCCAGCAGCTCAACACGACTAGCGGAAAGCTCCTACGAGCAGTACTTC. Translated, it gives CASSSTRLAESSYEQYF.

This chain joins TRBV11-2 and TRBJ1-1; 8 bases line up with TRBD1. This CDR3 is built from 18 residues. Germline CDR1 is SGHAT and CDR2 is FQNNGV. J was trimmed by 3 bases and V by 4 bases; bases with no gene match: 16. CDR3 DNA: TGTGCCAGCAGCTCTACGACAGGGGCAGGGGTATGGGACACTGAAGCTTTCTTT. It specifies CASSSTTGAGVWDTEAFF.

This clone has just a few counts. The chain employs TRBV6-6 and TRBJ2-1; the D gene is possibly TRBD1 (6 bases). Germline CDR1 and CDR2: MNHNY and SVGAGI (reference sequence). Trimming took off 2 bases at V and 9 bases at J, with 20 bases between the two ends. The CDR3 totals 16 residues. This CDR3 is CASSYISSRGLREQFF. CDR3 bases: TGTGCCAGCAGTTACATCTCTAGCAGGGGTCTTCGTGAGCAGTTCTTC.

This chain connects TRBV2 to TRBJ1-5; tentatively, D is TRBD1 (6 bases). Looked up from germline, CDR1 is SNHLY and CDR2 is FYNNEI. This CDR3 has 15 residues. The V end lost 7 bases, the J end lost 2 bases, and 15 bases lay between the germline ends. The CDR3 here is CASTLQGPGNQPQHF. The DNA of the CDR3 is TGTGCCAGCACCTTACAGGGTCCGGGCAATCAGCCCCAGCATTTT.

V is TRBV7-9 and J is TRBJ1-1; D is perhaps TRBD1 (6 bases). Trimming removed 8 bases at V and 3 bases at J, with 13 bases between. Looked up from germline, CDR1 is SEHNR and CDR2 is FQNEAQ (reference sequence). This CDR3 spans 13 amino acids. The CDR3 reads CASSGAGDTEAFF. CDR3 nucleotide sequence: TGTGCCAGCTCGGGGGCGGGGGACACTGAAGCTTTCTTT. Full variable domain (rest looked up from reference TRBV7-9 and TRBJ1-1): DTGVSQNPRHKITKRGQNVTFRCDPISEHNRLYWYRQTLGQGPEFLTYFQNEAQLEKSRLLSDRFSAERPKGSFSTLEIQRTEQGDSAMYLCASSGAGDTEAFFGQGTRLTVV.

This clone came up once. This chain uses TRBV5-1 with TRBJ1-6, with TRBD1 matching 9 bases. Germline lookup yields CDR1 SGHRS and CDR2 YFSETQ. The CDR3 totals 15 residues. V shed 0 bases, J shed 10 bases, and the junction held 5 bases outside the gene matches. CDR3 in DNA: TGCGCCAGCAGCTTGGAGGGACAGGGTCTCTCACCCCTCCACTTT. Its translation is CASSLEGQGLSPLHF.

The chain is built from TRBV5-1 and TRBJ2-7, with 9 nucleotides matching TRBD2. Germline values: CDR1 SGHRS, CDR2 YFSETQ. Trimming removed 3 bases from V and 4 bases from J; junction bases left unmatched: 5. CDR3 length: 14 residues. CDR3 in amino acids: CASSWAGGQYEQYF. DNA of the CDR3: TGCGCCAGCAGCTGGGCGGGGGGGCAGTACGAGCAGTACTTC.

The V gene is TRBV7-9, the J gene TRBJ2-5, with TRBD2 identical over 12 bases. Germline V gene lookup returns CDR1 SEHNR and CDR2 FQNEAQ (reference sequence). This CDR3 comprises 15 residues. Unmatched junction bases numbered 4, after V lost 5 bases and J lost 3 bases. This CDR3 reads CASSRRLAGEETQYF. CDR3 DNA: TGTGCCAGCAGCCGACGACTAGCGGGGGAAGAGACCCAGTACTTC.

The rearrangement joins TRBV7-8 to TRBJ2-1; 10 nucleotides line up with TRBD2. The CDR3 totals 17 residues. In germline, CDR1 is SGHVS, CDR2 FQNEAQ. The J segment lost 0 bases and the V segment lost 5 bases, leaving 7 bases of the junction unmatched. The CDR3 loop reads CASSARTSGASYNEQFF. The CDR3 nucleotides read TGTGCCAGCAGCGCCCGGACTAGCGGAGCCTCCTACAATGAGCAGTTCTTC.

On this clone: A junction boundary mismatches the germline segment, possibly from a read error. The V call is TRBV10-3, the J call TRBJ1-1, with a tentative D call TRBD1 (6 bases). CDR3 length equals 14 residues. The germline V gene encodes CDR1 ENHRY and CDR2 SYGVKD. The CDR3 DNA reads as TGTGCCATCGACGGGGGGGCGATGAACACTGAGGCTTTCTTT. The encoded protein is CAIDGGAMNTEAFF.